This T cell receptor beta chain was recovered during a study of T cell responses to AZD1222 COVID-19 vaccine. Study summary: Second doses that came at about 4 or about 12 weeks were put together.

The repertoire was sequenced with immunoSEQ multiplex PCR; TCRdb's copy has only in-frame clones and lacks some. This repertoire shows roughly 250,000 clones, approximately 93% found once; its top ten account for less than 0.65%. The CDR3 has 15 residues. Germline lookup yields CDR1 MNHNS and CDR2 SASEGT. Unmatched junction bases numbered 6, after V lost 3 bases and J lost 3 bases. Whole-study results and caveats: The donors showed a predominance of white British ancestry and of females, with possible underestimation of clonal diversity. Across the whole spike, CD4 TCRs peaked at regions 160-218 and 743-854.

Regarding this clone: Antigen unknown.

The V call is TRBV6-1, the J call TRBJ2-3; TRBD2 matches at 7 bases. Sequenced material: peripheral blood, taken on day 0 of AZD1222 vaccination. The sequence came from an adult in good health. The CDR3 sequence: CASSEGTKRTDTQYF. CDR3 nucleotide sequence: TGTGCCAGCAGTGAGGGGACTAAGAGGACAGATACGCAGTATTTT.